This is a list of T cell receptor beta chains from one sample in a study of T cells in Graves' hyperthyroidism and ophthalmopathy. TCRdb reanalysed the multiplex PCR reads using MiXCR and keeps one entry per CDR3 protein. The sample contains 33,000 or so distinct CDR3 sequences, just under 50% of which appear only once. The material sequenced was blood. The source is a woman in her 50s with Graves' hyperthyroidism that later progressed to Graves' ophthalmopathy. CDR3s include the opening cysteine and the closing phenylalanine or tryptophan. The D gene is left open where the match is weak. Only some rows state a clone size, as once, few, many or a class for expanded clones.

CDR3nt: TGTGCCAGCAGCGCCGGGACAGGGAAGTACGAGCAGTACTTC
CDR3aa: CASSAGTGKYEQYF
j_gene: TRBJ2-7
len: 14
d_gene: TRBD1
v_gene: TRBV11-3
abundance: -

CDR3nt: TGTGCTAGTGGTTTGCTGTACGAGCAGTACTTC
CDR3aa: CASGLLYEQYF
j_gene: TRBJ2-7
len: 11
d_gene: -
v_gene: TRBV12-5
abundance: -

CDR3nt: TGCAGTGCTAGAGATCCCGGGGCGGGGGATCAGCCCCAGTACTTC
CDR3aa: CSARDPGAGDQPQYF
j_gene: TRBJ2-5
len: 15
d_gene: TRBD2
v_gene: TRBV20-1
abundance: -

CDR3nt: TGTGCCAGCAGCTTATATCTTAGCAGCACAGATACGCAGTATTTT
CDR3aa: CASSLYLSSTDTQYF
j_gene: TRBJ2-3
len: 15
d_gene: -
v_gene: TRBV7-9
abundance: -

CDR3nt: TGTGCCAGCAGCCAAGATAAGCTGGGACTGAACACTGAAGCTTTCTTT
CDR3aa: CASSQDKLGLNTEAFF
j_gene: TRBJ1-1
len: 16
d_gene: -
v_gene: TRBV14
abundance: -

CDR3nt: TGCAGTGCTAACCAGGACAGACCACTCGAGCAGTACTTC
CDR3aa: CSANQDRPLEQYF
j_gene: TRBJ2-7
len: 13
d_gene: -
v_gene: TRBV20-1
abundance: medium-sized

CDR3nt: TGCAGTGCTAGGGGAGGGTACGAGCAGTACTTC
CDR3aa: CSARGGYEQYF
j_gene: TRBJ2-7
len: 11
d_gene: TRBD2
v_gene: TRBV20-1
abundance: -

CDR3nt: TGCGCCAGCAGCCCTGGAATCCGGGAAGGAAAACTGTTTTTT
CDR3aa: CASSPGIREGKLFF
j_gene: TRBJ1-4
len: 14
d_gene: -
v_gene: TRBV5-1
abundance: -

CDR3nt: TGTGCCAGCAGCCCGGGACAGGGAATGAACTATGGCTACACCTTC
CDR3aa: CASSPGQGMNYGYTF
j_gene: TRBJ1-2
len: 15
d_gene: TRBD1
v_gene: TRBV7-9
abundance: -

CDR3nt: TGTGCCAGTAGGGACTGGAGCTCTGGGGCCAACGTCCTGACTTTC
CDR3aa: CASRDWSSGANVLTF
j_gene: TRBJ2-6
len: 15
d_gene: -
v_gene: TRBV19
abundance: -

CDR3nt: TGTGCCAGCAGGGATATAGCGGGAGTAGCCAATGAGCAGTTCTTC
CDR3aa: CASRDIAGVANEQFF
j_gene: TRBJ2-1
len: 15
d_gene: TRBD2
v_gene: TRBV7-9
abundance: -

CDR3nt: TGTGCCAGCAGCCCATTGCCCGGGGACTCCTACAATGAGCAGTTCTTC
CDR3aa: CASSPLPGDSYNEQFF
j_gene: TRBJ2-1
len: 16
d_gene: -
v_gene: TRBV9
abundance: -

CDR3nt: TGTGCTAGCAGCTTGGGGGTCGGAGAGACCCAGTACTTC
CDR3aa: CASSLGVGETQYF
j_gene: TRBJ2-5
len: 13
d_gene: -
v_gene: TRBV7-7
abundance: -

CDR3nt: TGTGCCACCAGCAATAGGTTGCCGGGACATCAATACTATGGCTACACCTTC
CDR3aa: CATSNRLPGHQYYGYTF
j_gene: TRBJ1-2
len: 17
d_gene: -
v_gene: TRBV15
abundance: -

CDR3nt: TGCGCCAGCAGCTTGGACTGGGAGGTGGGCGAGCAGTACTTC
CDR3aa: CASSLDWEVGEQYF
j_gene: TRBJ2-7
len: 14
d_gene: -
v_gene: TRBV5-1
abundance: once

CDR3nt: TGTGCCAGCAGCTTCAAGAGCTCCTATAATTCACCCCTCCACTTT
CDR3aa: CASSFKSSYNSPLHF
j_gene: TRBJ1-6
len: 15
d_gene: -
v_gene: TRBV7-3
abundance: many

CDR3nt: TGTGCCAGCAGTTTGTGGTTTCAGGGTCAGATTGGGTCACCCCTCCACTTT
CDR3aa: CASSLWFQGQIGSPLHF
j_gene: TRBJ1-6
len: 17
d_gene: -
v_gene: TRBV12-3/TRBV12-4
abundance: -

CDR3nt: TGTGCCAGAGGGACTAGCGGGACCGGTGCAGATACGCAGTATTTT
CDR3aa: CARGTSGTGADTQYF
j_gene: TRBJ2-3
len: 15
d_gene: TRBD2
v_gene: TRBV7-9
abundance: -

CDR3nt: TGTGCCAGCAGCGTAGGGGCGGGAGTAGGCACAGATACGCAGTTCTTC
CDR3aa: CASSVGAGVGTDTQFF
j_gene: TRBJ2-1
len: 16
d_gene: TRBD2
v_gene: TRBV9
abundance: -

CDR3nt: TGTGCCAGCAGCCAAGAGATCAGGAGAAGTGAGACCCAGTACTTC
CDR3aa: CASSQEIRRSETQYF
j_gene: TRBJ2-5
len: 15
d_gene: -
v_gene: TRBV4-2
abundance: -

CDR3nt: TGTGCCACCAGTGATGCCGGGACTAGCGGGCTCCTCGGGCGGTATTTT
CDR3aa: CATSDAGTSGLLGRYF
j_gene: TRBJ2-3
len: 16
d_gene: TRBD2
v_gene: TRBV24-1
abundance: once

CDR3nt: TGCAGTGCTAGCCCCTCTCTGGGGGCACGGTCACCCCTCCACTTT
CDR3aa: CSASPSLGARSPLHF
j_gene: TRBJ1-6
len: 15
d_gene: -
v_gene: TRBV20-1
abundance: medium-sized

CDR3nt: TGCGCCAGCAGCCAACCCCCCGTCGCCTCTGGAAACACCATATATTTT
CDR3aa: CASSQPPVASGNTIYF
j_gene: TRBJ1-3
len: 16
d_gene: -
v_gene: TRBV4-3
abundance: many

CDR3nt: TGCGCCAGCAGCCGTACCGGGAACAGCGAGCAGTACTTC
CDR3aa: CASSRTGNSEQYF
j_gene: TRBJ2-7
len: 13
d_gene: -
v_gene: TRBV4-1
abundance: many

CDR3nt: TGTGCCTGGAGGTATCCCGGGATTTTCTCTGGAAACACCATATATTTT
CDR3aa: CAWRYPGIFSGNTIYF
j_gene: TRBJ1-3
len: 16
d_gene: -
v_gene: TRBV30
abundance: -

CDR3nt: TGCAGCGTTGTAAGGGGGATTGGCGGTGAGCAGTTCTTC
CDR3aa: CSVVRGIGGEQFF
j_gene: TRBJ2-1
len: 13
d_gene: -
v_gene: TRBV29-1
abundance: -

CDR3nt: TGTGCCAGCAGCAGCGCGGGGACTAGCGGCTACGAGCATTTT
CDR3aa: CASSSAGTSGYEHF
j_gene: TRBJ1-5
len: 14
d_gene: -
v_gene: TRBV11-3
abundance: -

CDR3nt: TGTGCCACCAGTGAGCCTGACAGGGGGGGTGGCTACACCTTC
CDR3aa: CATSEPDRGGGYTF
j_gene: TRBJ1-2
len: 14
d_gene: TRBD1
v_gene: TRBV24-1
abundance: -

CDR3nt: TGTGCCAGCAGCTTGGGGCAGAGCTACGAGCAGTACTTC
CDR3aa: CASSLGQSYEQYF
j_gene: TRBJ2-7
len: 13
d_gene: -
v_gene: TRBV5-8
abundance: -

CDR3nt: TGTGCCACCCTCATGACCAGGGGGGGAACAGATACGCAGTATTTT
CDR3aa: CATLMTRGGTDTQYF
j_gene: TRBJ2-3
len: 15
d_gene: -
v_gene: TRBV15
abundance: medium-sized

CDR3nt: TGTGCCAGCAGTTCCCAGGGGGGCAGCAATCAGCCCCAGCATTTT
CDR3aa: CASSSQGGSNQPQHF
j_gene: TRBJ1-5
len: 15
d_gene: TRBD1
v_gene: TRBV28
abundance: many

CDR3nt: TGTGCCTGCAAGGGGGGGGGAACAGATACGCAGTATTTT
CDR3aa: CACKGGGTDTQYF
j_gene: TRBJ2-3
len: 13
d_gene: -
v_gene: TRBV12-3/TRBV12-4
abundance: -

CDR3nt: TGTGCCAGCAGTACACAGGGAGTATATGGGGAGCTGTTTTTT
CDR3aa: CASSTQGVYGELFF
j_gene: TRBJ2-2
len: 14
d_gene: -
v_gene: TRBV12-3/TRBV12-4
abundance: -

CDR3nt: TGTGCCAGCAGTCTTACGGGATTATCCTACGAGCAGTACTTC
CDR3aa: CASSLTGLSYEQYF
j_gene: TRBJ2-7
len: 14
d_gene: -
v_gene: TRBV27
abundance: many

CDR3nt: TGTGCCAGCAGCTTAGGTAGGGTCAGCAATGAGCAGTTCTTC
CDR3aa: CASSLGRVSNEQFF
j_gene: TRBJ2-1
len: 14
d_gene: -
v_gene: TRBV11-3
abundance: many

CDR3nt: TGCAGTGCTAGGGGGGCCTCTAGCGGTACCCCAGATACGCAGTATTTT
CDR3aa: CSARGASSGTPDTQYF
j_gene: TRBJ2-3
len: 16
d_gene: -
v_gene: TRBV20-1
abundance: many

CDR3nt: TGTGCCAGCAGACTACAGGGGTCAGGCACCGGGGAGCTGTTTTTT
CDR3aa: CASRLQGSGTGELFF
j_gene: TRBJ2-2
len: 15
d_gene: TRBD1
v_gene: TRBV6-5
abundance: many

CDR3nt: TGTGCCAGTCAGAAAAATGGCTACACCTTC
CDR3aa: CASQKNGYTF
j_gene: TRBJ1-2
len: 10
d_gene: -
v_gene: TRBV19
abundance: medium-sized